The 14 T cell receptor beta chains presented below share a single source sample, sequenced in a study of T-cell memory formation after mild COVID-19. TCRdb fed the 5' RACE reads into MiXCR, producing one record per CDR3 protein. The sample lists about 400,000 distinct CDR3 sequences, 20% to 30% seen once, with around 9% in the top ten. Sequencing was carried out using PBMCs or a T cell subset sorted from them (not recorded which). The receptors here all came from an adult woman who had mild COVID-19 (a few samples of this study predate the infection). Cell type and time point are not known.

The V call is TRBV3-2, the J call TRBJ2-3; the tabulated D call, TRBD1, remains unverified against the DNA. TRBV3-2 is designated a pseudogene. There are 15 residues in the CDR3. The CDR3 DNA follows: TGTGCCAGCAGCCAAGACCCGCCTCGGGGCGATACGCAGTATTTT. Amino acids: CASSQDPPRGDTQYF.

There are a few counts of this clonotype. This rearrangement joins TRBV20-1 to TRBJ2-7; 8 positions match TRBD1. Germline loops: CDR1 DFQATT, CDR2 SNEGSKA (reference sequence). CDR3 length: 14 amino acids. V gave up 6 bases and J gave up 1 base; unmatched junction bases: 8. This CDR3 reads CSATTGAVSYEQYF. The CDR3 nucleotides are TGCAGTGCGACGACAGGGGCAGTTTCCTACGAGCAGTACTTC.

J is TRBJ1-5 and V is TRBV6-6, with D possibly matching TRBD1 (5 bases). The CDR3 covers 16 residues. Germline-derived CDR1 and CDR2 are MNHNY and SVGAGI (reference sequence). Trimming removed 7 bases at V and 0 bases at J, with 16 bases between. The CDR3 region is CASKTDDGPSNQPQHF. Here the CDR3 DNA reads TGTGCCAGCAAGACAGATGACGGGCCTAGCAATCAGCCCCAGCATTTT.

This clonotype was counted only a few times. The chain has TRBV30 and TRBJ2-2; 9 nucleotides line up with TRBD2. V shed 1 base and J 0 bases; nucleotides not matched to a gene: 18. This CDR3 has 21 residues. Germline CDR1 reads GTSNPN; CDR2 reads SVGIG (reference sequence). The CDR3 region has the DNA TGTGCCTGGAGTGGGTCCTTCGGTGTAGCGGGAGTGTACACGAACACCGGGGAGCTGTTTTTT. Translation: CAWSGSFGVAGVYTNTGELFF.

The sample holds many counts of this clonotype. The chain carries TRBV4-3 and TRBJ2-7; no reliable D call. Trimming stripped 0 bases from V and 4 bases from J, with 4 bases between. This CDR3 spans 12 amino acids. Germline-derived CDR1 and CDR2 are LGHNA and YSLEER. The CDR3 bases are TGCGCCAGCAGCCAAGATGGGTACGAGCAGTACTTC. Its translation: CASSQDGYEQYF.

V is TRBV18 and J is TRBJ2-5; possible D gene TRBD2, 5 bases. V dropped 2 bases and J dropped 5 bases, with 9 bases sitting between them. Germline V gives CDR1 KGHSH, CDR2 LQKENI. The CDR3 loop spans 13 amino acids. The CDR3 loop is CASSPNGGETQYF. In DNA, the CDR3 is TGTGCCAGCTCACCAAACGGCGGGGAGACCCAGTACTTC.

The chain has TRBV6-4 and TRBJ2-1, with D perhaps TRBD1 (6 bases). Germline CDR1 reads MRHNA; CDR2 reads SNTAGT. CDR3 size: 13 residues. Trimming left V 6 bases short and J 9 bases short, with 15 bases between. This CDR3 is CASSETGPGEQFF. The CDR3 DNA reads TGTGCCAGCAGCGAGACAGGCCCAGGTGAGCAGTTCTTC.

This clonotype came up many times. The J gene is TRBJ1-2, the V gene TRBV20-1; D ambiguous. The CDR3 sequence is 8 residues long. CDR1 is DFQATT and CDR2 is SNEGSKA in the germline V gene (reference sequence). CDR3 loop: CSSAGYTF. CDR3 in DNA: TGCAGCTCAGCCGGCTACACCTTC.

A few counts support this clonotype. The V and J genes are TRBV9 and TRBJ2-2, with TRBD2 as a possible D gene (5 bases). The V end was cut by 0 bases, the J end by 6 bases, with 9 bases between. CDR1 is SGDLS and CDR2 is YYNGEE in the germline V gene. The CDR3 is made up of 14 amino acids. The CDR3 region is CASSVADLAGELFF. CDR3 nucleotide sequence: TGTGCCAGCAGCGTAGCGGACTTGGCCGGGGAGCTGTTTTTT.

This clonotype has more than one count but fewer than ten. This sequence joins TRBV5-5 and TRBJ2-1; weak D call: TRBD1 (6 bases). CDR3 length: 15 amino acids. CDR1 SGHKS and CDR2 YYEKEE come from the germline V gene (reference sequence). V was cut by 1 base and J by 0 bases, with 8 bases left in between. This CDR3 reads CASSLSGASYNEQFF. For the CDR3, the DNA is TGTGCCAGCAGCTTGTCAGGGGCCTCCTACAATGAGCAGTTCTTC.

The rearrangement links TRBV9 to TRBJ2-7, with 8 positions matching TRBD2. Trimming removed 0 bases from V and 3 bases from J; junction bases left unmatched: 5. Germline V gene lookup returns CDR1 SGDLS and CDR2 YYNGEE. This CDR3 has 15 amino acids. This CDR3 is CASSVEASGYYEQYF. CDR3 sequence (DNA): TGTGCCAGCAGCGTAGAGGCTAGCGGGTACTACGAGCAGTACTTC.

The chain joins TRBV28 to TRBJ1-1, with D perhaps matching TRBD1 (6 bases). V was shortened by 10 bases and J by 4 bases, with 28 bases between the two germline ends. The CDR3 extends over 17 amino acids. Per germline, CDR1 MDHEN and CDR2 SYDVKM. In DNA form, the CDR3 reads TGTGCCACTCAAAGGCAGGGGATCGTAGGTTCGGGCACTGAAGCTTTCTTT. Its protein is CATQRQGIVGSGTEAFF.

The chain joins TRBV2 to TRBJ2-3; D unresolved. Trimming stripped 3 bases from V and 6 bases from J, with 10 bases between. The CDR3 contains 13 residues. Germline assignment: CDR1 SNHLY and CDR2 FYNNEI. In nucleotides, the CDR3 is TGTGCCAGCAGTGATTCCCGGTGGGATACGCAGTATTTT. Its protein product is CASSDSRWDTQYF.

This chain links TRBV5-6 with TRBJ1-3; D is undetermined. The CDR3 has 15 amino acids. Germline V gives CDR1 SGHDT, CDR2 YYEEEE. Trimming pared 2 bases from V and 0 bases from J, leaving 9 bases between. CDR3 sequence reads: CASSFPMSSGNTIYF. The CDR3 nucleotides read TGTGCCAGCAGCTTCCCCATGAGCTCTGGAAACACCATATATTTT.